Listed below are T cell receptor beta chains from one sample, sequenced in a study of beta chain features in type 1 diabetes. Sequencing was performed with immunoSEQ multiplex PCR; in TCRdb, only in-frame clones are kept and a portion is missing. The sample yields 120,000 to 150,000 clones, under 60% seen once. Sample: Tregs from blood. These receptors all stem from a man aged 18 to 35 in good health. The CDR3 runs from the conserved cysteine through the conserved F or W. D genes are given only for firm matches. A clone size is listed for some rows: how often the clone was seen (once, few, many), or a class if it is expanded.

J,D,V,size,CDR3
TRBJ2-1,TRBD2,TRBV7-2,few,CASSLLPLAVPYNEQFF
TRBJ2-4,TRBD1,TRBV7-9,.,CASSLGQGAKNIQYF
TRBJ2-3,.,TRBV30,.,CAWSRGPGTDTQYF
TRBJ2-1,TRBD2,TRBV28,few,CASSFPPGGARNEQFF
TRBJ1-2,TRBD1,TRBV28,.,CASSSWTGAYGYTF
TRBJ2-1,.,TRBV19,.,CASSFYGRAYNEQFF
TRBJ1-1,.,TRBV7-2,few,CASSFLTDTEAFF
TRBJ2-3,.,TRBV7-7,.,CASSLDSSTTQYF
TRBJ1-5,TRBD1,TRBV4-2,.,CASSQSGQGRYQPQHF
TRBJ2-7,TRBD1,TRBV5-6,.,CASSFIYGQGYEQYF
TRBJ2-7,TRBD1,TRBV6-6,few,CASSRDRSYEQYF
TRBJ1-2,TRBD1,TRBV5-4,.,CASSLVTGAGYTF
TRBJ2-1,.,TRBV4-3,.,CASSQVGGGGTNEQFF
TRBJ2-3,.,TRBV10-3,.,CAISRGEGMDTQYF
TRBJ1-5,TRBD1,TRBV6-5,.,CASSYSRQGGQPQHF
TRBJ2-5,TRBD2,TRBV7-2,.,CASTRPGLAETQYF
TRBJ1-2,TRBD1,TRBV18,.,CASSQTGQEGRYTF
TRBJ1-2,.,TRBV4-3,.,CASSQEAAGYYGYTF
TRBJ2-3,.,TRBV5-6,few,CASSSGTSWLTDTQYF
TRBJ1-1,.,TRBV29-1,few,CSVARGRVNTEAFF
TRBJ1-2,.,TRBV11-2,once,CASSLDRGLNYGYTF
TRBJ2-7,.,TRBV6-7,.,CASGGIASHEQYF
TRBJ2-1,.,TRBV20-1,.,CSAPVSEQFF
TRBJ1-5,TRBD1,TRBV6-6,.,CASSSTGSQPQHF
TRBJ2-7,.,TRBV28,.,CASRDRVYEQYF
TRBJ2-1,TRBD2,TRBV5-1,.,CASSLSGSNEQFF
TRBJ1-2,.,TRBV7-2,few,CASSLDSAREDGGYTF
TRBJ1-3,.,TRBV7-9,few,CASSLERAYSGNTIYF
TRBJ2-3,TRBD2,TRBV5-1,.,CASSLAPAGVGADTQYF
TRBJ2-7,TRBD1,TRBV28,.,CASRTTGTVSYEQYF
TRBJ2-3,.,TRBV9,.,CASSERAETGTQYF
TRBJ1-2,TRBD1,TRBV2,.,CASSERGQGFGYTF
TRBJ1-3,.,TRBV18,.,CASSPIGVSGSGNTIYF
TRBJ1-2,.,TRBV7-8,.,CASSFSGTVYGYTF
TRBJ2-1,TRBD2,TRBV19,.,CASTPLAGGRSEQFF
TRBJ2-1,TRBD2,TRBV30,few,CACRTSGRASNEQFF
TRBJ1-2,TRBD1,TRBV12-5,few,CASGSHSPGQLWGYTF
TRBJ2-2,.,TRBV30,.,CAWRTSNTGELFF
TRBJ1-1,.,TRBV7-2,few,CASSAATVNTEAFF
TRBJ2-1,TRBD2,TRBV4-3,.,CASSQAASGYSYNEQFF
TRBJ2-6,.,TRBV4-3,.,CASSQERGANVLTF
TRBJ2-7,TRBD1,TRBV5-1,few,CASSAGTGGSQYF
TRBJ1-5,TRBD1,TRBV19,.,CASFDRNRGTGNQPQHF
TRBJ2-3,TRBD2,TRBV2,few,CASQTAGTRATDTQYF
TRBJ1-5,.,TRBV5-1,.,CASSPGWGRNQPQHF
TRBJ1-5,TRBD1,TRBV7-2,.,CASSWRQGDQPQHF
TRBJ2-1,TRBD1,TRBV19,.,CASSTTGVVPFF
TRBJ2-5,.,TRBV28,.,CASNGQVFQETQYF
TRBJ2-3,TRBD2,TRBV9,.,CASSVLAGLSTDTQYF
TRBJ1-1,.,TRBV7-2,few,CASSLYGTGNTEAFF
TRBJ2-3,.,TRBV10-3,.,CAITGGPGSTDTQYF
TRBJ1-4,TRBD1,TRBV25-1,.,CASSARTGATNEKLFF
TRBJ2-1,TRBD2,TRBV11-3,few,CASSPRSGGGNEQFF